One sample yielded the 8 T cell receptor beta chains listed below, sequenced in a study of brain T cells in children with intractable seizures. TCRdb's copy holds only in-frame clones and misses some; the assay was immunoSEQ multiplex PCR. The table includes hundreds of thousands of clones, approximately 93% detected once. The sample's time point: blood from clinic visit 5 months post-surgery; TSC patient then seizure free. The sequencing here drew on peripheral blood, taken roughly 5 months after surgery. Receptors were obtained from a boy under three years old with tuberous sclerosis and intractable seizures.

V is TRBV18 and J is TRBJ2-4; D is perhaps TRBD2 (6 bases). This CDR3 is built from 14 residues. Per the germline V gene, CDR1 is KGHSH and CDR2 is LQKENI. V lost 3 bases and J lost 6, with 12 bases in between. CDR3 amino acids: CASSPRDALNIQYF. The CDR3, as DNA: TGTGCCAGCTCACCGCGGGACGCATTAAACATTCAGTACTTC.

The chain uses TRBV12-3 or TRBV12-4 and TRBJ2-2, with no clear D. CDR3 length equals 11 residues. V lost 7 bases and J 6 bases, leaving 6 bases between the germline ends. Written as DNA, the CDR3 is TGTGCCAGCAACGACGCCGGGGAGCTGTTTTTT. Protein product: CASNDAGELFF.

The chain combines TRBV3-1 (or the pseudogene TRBV3-2) with TRBJ2-1; the match to TRBD2 covers 9 bases. CDR3 length equals 15 residues. The germline V gene has CDR1 LGHDT and CDR2 YNNKEL (reference sequence). J lost 8 bases, V lost 0 bases, and 5 bases had no gene match. The CDR3 spells CASSQDPGLAYEQFF. The DNA for the CDR3 is TGTGCCAGCAGCCAAGATCCGGGACTAGCCTATGAGCAGTTCTTC.

The chain carries TRBV7-3 and TRBJ2-7; 10 positions match TRBD2. The CDR3 loop spans 13 amino acids. Germline V gene lookup returns CDR1 SGHTA and CDR2 FQGTGA. After removal of 2 bases from V and 5 bases from J, the junction contained 0 bases not matched to a gene. The CDR3 loop reads CASSLLAGDEQYF. The CDR3 DNA sequence: TGTGCCAGCAGCTTACTAGCGGGAGACGAGCAGTACTTC.

This chain connects TRBV6-1 to TRBJ2-7, with 7 bases lining up with TRBD1. The V gene end was trimmed by 1 base and the J gene end by 2 bases; junction bases not matched to a gene: 5. The CDR3 length is 15 residues. CDR1 is MNHNS, CDR2 SASEGT, per germline. As DNA, the CDR3 is TGTGCCAGCAGTGAAGTTTGGCAGGGGGCCTACGAGCAGTACTTC. This sequence encodes CASSEVWQGAYEQYF.

V usage is TRBV18 and J usage is TRBJ1-2; maybe TRBD1 (6 bases). Germline assignment: CDR1 KGHSH and CDR2 LQKENI. The CDR3 loop spans 13 amino acids. Trimming took 2 bases from V and 4 from J, leaving 8 bases between them. The CDR3: CASSPSDSYGYTF. CDR3 in DNA: TGTGCCAGCTCACCATCGGACAGCTATGGCTACACCTTC.

The chain carries TRBV3-1 (or the pseudogene TRBV3-2) and TRBJ2-3, with D unclear. Germline values: CDR1 LGHDT, CDR2 YNNKEL (reference sequence). CDR3 length: 17 amino acids. Trimming left V 4 bases short and J 0 bases short, with 17 bases between. Here the CDR3 reads CASSPALGSASTDTQYF. The CDR3 coding sequence is TGTGCCAGCAGCCCCGCTCTGGGGTCCGCTAGCACAGATACGCAGTATTTT.

This clone was seen just once. The gene calls are TRBV14 and TRBJ1-2; no definite D call. Germline V gene data show CDR1 as SGHDN and CDR2 as FVKESK. The V gene lost 4 bases and the J gene lost 1 base, with 22 bases spanning the gap. This CDR3 is 18 amino acids long. As DNA, the CDR3 is TGTGCCAGCAGCCTCCCGTCCCCGGGCTCGGCCGGTAACTATGGCTACACCTTC. It specifies CASSLPSPGSAGNYGYTF.